Listed here are 28 T cell receptor beta chains from one sample, sequenced in a study of cytomegalovirus exposure and HLA in healthy donors. Primers: 60 Vbeta forward and 13 Jbeta reverse. Assay: immunoSEQ multiplex PCR; the TCRdb copy retains only in-frame clones and omits some. The repertoire consists of tens of thousands of clones, with 70% to 75% occurring once and the leading ten covering roughly an eighth. Material for sequencing was PBMCs. Receptors were obtained from a human donor in good health.

This rearrangement joins TRBV18 to TRBJ2-3; D uncertain. The CDR3 spans 13 residues. The germline gives CDR1 KGHSH, CDR2 LQKENI. V was shortened by 3 bases and J by 0 bases, with 4 bases between the two germline ends. CDR3 in amino acids: CASSPPSTDTQYF. CDR3 in DNA: TGTGCCAGCTCACCTCCTAGCACAGATACGCAGTATTTT.

The chain couples TRBV5-1 to TRBJ2-3, with 8 bases identical to TRBD2. Losses at the gene ends were 5 bases for V and 5 bases for J; bases not matched to a gene: 16. There are 17 residues in the CDR3. Germline CDR1 SGHRS, CDR2 YFSETQ. Here the CDR3 reads CASSPDGSEREKDTQYF. The CDR3 nucleotides read TGCGCCAGCAGTCCTGACGGCTCGGAGCGGGAGAAAGATACGCAGTATTTT.

The chain carries TRBV5-1 and TRBJ1-4, with TRBD1 identical over 8 bases. The germline V gene encodes CDR1 SGHRS and CDR2 YFSETQ. The CDR3 has 16 residues. Germline trimming cut 4 bases from V and 3 bases from J; bases unmatched to any gene: 8. The CDR3 protein is CASSVQGAVANEKLFF. The CDR3 DNA sequence: TGCGCCAGCAGCGTCCAGGGGGCGGTAGCTAATGAAAAACTGTTTTTT.

This clone has only a few counts. This chain links TRBV30 with TRBJ2-7; D might be TRBD1 (6 bases). Trimming left V 2 bases short and J 2 bases short, with 19 bases between. The CDR3 totals 16 residues. Germline V gene data show CDR1 as GTSNPN and CDR2 as SVGIG (reference sequence). The CDR3: CAWSPRWQGNPYEQYF. The CDR3 coding sequence is TGTGCCTGGAGTCCCCGGTGGCAGGGGAACCCCTACGAGCAGTACTTC. Using reference TRBV30 and TRBJ2-7 for the parts outside the CDR3, the full variable domain is SQTIHQWPATLVQPVGSPLSLECTVEGTSNPNLYWYRQAAGRGLQLLFYSVGIGQISSEVPQNLSASRPQDRQFILSSKKLLLSDSGFYLCAWSPRWQGNPYEQYFGPGTRLTVT.

A few counts support this clone. The genes are TRBV27 and TRBJ2-1; D may be TRBD2 (6 bases). This CDR3 comprises 13 residues. Germline CDR1 reads MNHEY; CDR2 reads SMNVEV (reference sequence). V gave up 5 bases and J gave up 9 bases, with 14 bases separating them. The CDR3 DNA reads as TGTGCCAGCAGTCTTGGGGGGTCGGGTGAGCAGTTCTTC. Translated: CASSLGGSGEQFF.

This clone was counted only a few times. The gene calls are TRBV28 and TRBJ1-5; D uncertain. The CDR3 extends over 13 amino acids. Germline V gene data show CDR1 as MDHEN and CDR2 as SYDVKM. Trimming removed 6 bases from V and 7 bases from J, with 13 bases in between. CDR3 coding DNA: TGTGCCAGCAGCAGAGCGGGGTTCCAGCCCCAGCATTTT. It encodes CASSRAGFQPQHF.

This clone was seen a few times. J is TRBJ1-1 and V is TRBV5-1, with a possible D match to TRBD1 (6 bases). The CDR3 contains 15 residues. CDR1 is SGHRS and CDR2 is YFSETQ in the germline V gene. Trimming pared 0 bases from V and 0 bases from J, leaving 9 bases between. The CDR3 loop reads CASSLVRGMNTEAFF. DNA of the CDR3: TGCGCCAGCAGCTTGGTGAGGGGGATGAACACTGAAGCTTTCTTT.

The chain recombines TRBV25-1 with TRBJ2-7; no reliable D call. This CDR3 region has 11 residues. Germline lookup yields CDR1 MGHDK and CDR2 SYGVNS. Trimming stripped 10 bases from V and 4 bases from J, with 11 bases between. The CDR3 DNA reads TGTGCCACCGACGTGAGGTACGAGCAGTACTTC. Translated, it gives CATDVRYEQYF.

V gene TRBV4-2 combines with J gene TRBJ2-5, with a weak D call TRBD1 (7 bases). CDR1 and CDR2 from the germline V gene are LGHNA and YNFKEQ. Trimming removed 4 bases from V and 3 bases from J, with 24 bases in between. The CDR3 is 18 residues long. The CDR3 reads CASSPYVGQGGGKETQYF. In DNA form, the CDR3 reads TGTGCCAGCAGCCCCTATGTAGGGCAGGGGGGAGGAAAAGAGACCCAGTACTTC.

DNA for the CDR3: TGTGCCAGCAGCCCCACTAGCGGGAGGGCCCAGACCCAGTACTTC. It yields the protein CASSPTSGRAQTQYF. The chain recombines TRBV6-5 with TRBJ2-5, with TRBD2 identical over 13 bases. The J segment lost 6 bases and the V segment lost 6 bases, leaving 7 bases of the junction unmatched. Germline values: CDR1 MNHEY, CDR2 SVGAGI. CDR3 size: 15 residues.

The chain uses TRBV4-2 and TRBJ1-4; 7 nucleotides line up with TRBD1. Germline CDR1 reads LGHNA; CDR2 reads YNFKEQ. The CDR3 covers 16 residues. Trimming took 2 bases from V and 1 from J; bases not matched to a gene: 4. The CDR3 protein is CASSQIRDRTNEKLFF. The CDR3 DNA follows: TGTGCCAGCAGCCAAATCCGGGACAGAACTAATGAAAAACTGTTTTTT.

The rearrangement joins TRBV4-1 to TRBJ2-6; TRBD2 matches 7 bases. The CDR3 consists of 17 residues. V dropped 3 bases and J dropped 4; count of bases not matched to a gene: 9. Germline assignment: CDR1 MGHRA and CDR2 YSYEKL. The CDR3 reads CASSHPRGVLGANVLTF. CDR3 DNA: TGCGCCAGCAGCCACCCCCGGGGGGTCCTGGGGGCCAACGTCCTGACTTTC.

This chain uses TRBV18 with TRBJ1-3; 7 bases match TRBD1. The CDR3 length is 17 residues. The junction had 5 bases not matched to a gene; V was cut back by 0 bases and J by 0 bases. Looked up from germline, CDR1 is KGHSH and CDR2 is LQKENI. Here the CDR3 DNA reads TGTGCCAGCTCACCACCCAGGGGGGACAGCTCTGGAAACACCATATATTTT. Its translation is CASSPPRGDSSGNTIYF.

This chain links TRBV10-3 with TRBJ1-5, with 7 bases aligning to TRBD1. Germline V lookup: CDR1 ENHRY, CDR2 SYGVKD. Trimming cost V 4 bases and J 5 bases; bases outside gene matches: 2. The CDR3 runs 13 residues. CDR3 sequence reads: CAISGRGDQPQHF. DNA for the CDR3: TGTGCCATCAGTGGCAGGGGGGATCAGCCCCAGCATTTT.

The chain joins TRBV19 to TRBJ1-1; D gene unclear. Deletions cut 5 bases from V and 4 bases from J, with 11 bases between. CDR1 and CDR2 from the germline V gene are LNHDA and SQIVND (reference sequence). This CDR3 contains 13 residues. CDR3 sequence (DNA): TGTGCCAGTAGTGTCGGAGGTGGCACTGAAGCTTTCTTT. It is translated as CASSVGGGTEAFF.

This chain joins TRBV6-5 and TRBJ2-7, with D maybe TRBD1 (6 bases). This CDR3 is 15 amino acids long. Germline CDR1 MNHEY, CDR2 SVGAGI. With 5 bases removed from V and 0 bases from J, the gap between germline ends came to 14 bases. The CDR3 loop is CASSLQGRGSYEQYF. Here the CDR3 DNA reads TGTGCCAGCAGTCTACAGGGAAGAGGCTCCTACGAGCAGTACTTC.

This chain links TRBV7-9 with TRBJ1-1; 9 bases agree with TRBD1. The ends lost 5 bases at V and 7 bases at J; junction bases unmatched: 8. The CDR3 contains 14 residues. Germline V gives CDR1 SEHNR, CDR2 FQNEAQ (reference sequence). The CDR3 loop is CASSPDRGTGEAFF. The CDR3 coding sequence is TGTGCCAGCAGCCCGGACAGGGGAACAGGTGAAGCTTTCTTT. Drawing the rest from reference TRBV7-9 and TRBJ1-1, the complete variable domain is DTGVSQNPRHKITKRGQNVTFRCDPISEHNRLYWYRQTLGQGPEFLTYFQNEAQLEKSRLLSDRFSAERPKGSFSTLEIQRTEQGDSAMYLCASSPDRGTGEAFFGQGTRLTVV.

The chain links TRBV27 to TRBJ2-7; 9 bases match TRBD1. CDR1 is MNHEY and CDR2 is SMNVEV in the germline V gene (reference sequence). There are 17 residues in the CDR3. V gave up 5 bases and J gave up 1 base; unmatched junction bases: 12. The CDR3 reads CASSRPGTGRGSYEQYF. CDR3 nucleotide sequence: TGTGCCAGCAGTCGTCCCGGGACAGGGAGAGGGTCCTACGAGCAGTACTTC.

The chain is built from TRBV4-1 and TRBJ2-7; 10 nucleotides line up with TRBD1. Germline V gene sequence: CDR1 MGHRA, CDR2 YSYEKL. This CDR3 comprises 14 residues. V lost 4 bases and J lost 1; bases outside the gene matches: 1. The CDR3 nucleotides are TGCGCCAGCAGCCCGGGACAGGGGTCCTACGAGCAGTACTTC. Its protein product is CASSPGQGSYEQYF.

This chain links TRBV11-2 with TRBJ1-1; TRBD1 aligns across 8 bases. V trimming: 1 base; J trimming: 1 base; junction bases outside the gene matches: 2. The V gene's germline CDR1 is SGHAT and CDR2 FQNNGV. The CDR3 has 15 residues. The CDR3 region has the DNA TGTGCCAGCAGCTTAGTAGGGACAGGGAACACTGAAGCTTTCTTT. Residues: CASSLVGTGNTEAFF.

The sample holds a few counts of this clone. The rearrangement uses TRBV30 and TRBJ2-1, with TRBD2 matching over 7 bases. Germline assignment: CDR1 GTSNPN and CDR2 SVGIG (reference sequence). The length of the CDR3 is 15 residues. The junction had 14 bases not matched to a gene; V was cut back by 5 bases and J by 7 bases. The CDR3 sequence: CAWRIAGTRWNEQFF. The CDR3 DNA sequence: TGTGCCTGGCGTATAGCGGGTACAAGATGGAATGAGCAGTTCTTC. Filled out from reference TRBV30 and TRBJ2-1, the complete variable domain reads SQTIHQWPATLVQPVGSPLSLECTVEGTSNPNLYWYRQAAGRGLQLLFYSVGIGQISSEVPQNLSASRPQDRQFILSSKKLLLSDSGFYLCAWRIAGTRWNEQFFGPGTRLTVL.

The rearrangement uses TRBV30 and TRBJ2-1; TRBD2 aligns across 15 bases. V shed 0 bases and J 6 bases; nucleotides not matched to a gene: 12. CDR1 and CDR2 from the germline V gene are GTSNPN and SVGIG (reference sequence). This CDR3 is 19 amino acids long. DNA of the CDR3: TGTGCCTGGAGTGTCTATCCGGGACTAGCGGGAGGCGTGGGCAATGAGCAGTTCTTC. This sequence encodes CAWSVYPGLAGGVGNEQFF.

V gene TRBV4-1 combines with J gene TRBJ2-5; tentative D call: TRBD1 (5 bases). V gave up 1 base and J gave up 1 base, with 7 bases separating them. This CDR3 spans 14 amino acids. Germline V gene data show CDR1 as MGHRA and CDR2 as YSYEKL. CDR3 protein: CASSQGTGQETQYF. The CDR3, as DNA: TGCGCCAGCAGCCAAGGCACAGGCCAAGAGACCCAGTACTTC.

This chain links TRBV2 with TRBJ1-2; no clear D gene. Per the germline V gene, CDR1 is SNHLY and CDR2 is FYNNEI. The CDR3 extends over 13 amino acids. Trimming took 5 bases from V and 4 from J, leaving 11 bases between them. The CDR3 DNA reads TGTGCCAGCAGTTCGGGGAAGGGCTATGGCTACACCTTC. It specifies CASSSGKGYGYTF. Drawing the rest from reference TRBV2 and TRBJ1-2, the complete variable domain is EPEVTQTPSHQVTQMGQEVILRCVPISNHLYFYWYRQILGQKVEFLVSFYNNEISEKSEIFDDQFSVERPDGSNFTLKIRSTKLEDSAMYFCASSSGKGYGYTFGSGTRLTVV.

V usage is TRBV25-1 and J usage is TRBJ1-1; 11 bases are shared with TRBD1. The V and J ends lost 5 bases and 7 bases, in that order; junction bases with no gene match: 6. CDR3 length: 14 residues. Germline V gene lookup returns CDR1 MGHDK and CDR2 SYGVNS. DNA for the CDR3: TGTGCCAGCAGTTACGGACAGGGGGCGAGTGAAGCTTTCTTT. This translates into CASSYGQGASEAFF.

J is TRBJ1-4 and V is TRBV5-6; 8 bases align to TRBD1. V lost 4 bases and J lost 6; bases outside the gene matches: 8. The CDR3 runs 15 residues. The V gene's germline CDR1 is SGHDT and CDR2 YYEEEE. The CDR3 coding sequence is TGTGCCAGCAGCCGATACAGGGGGGGAGATGAAAAACTGTTTTTT. It encodes CASSRYRGGDEKLFF.

The chain carries TRBV6-5 and TRBJ2-5; D is possibly TRBD1 (6 bases). Judging by the DNA end, TRBJ2-7 fits better; the J call may be wrong. In germline, CDR1 is MNHEY, CDR2 SVGAGI. The CDR3 loop spans 15 amino acids. This CDR3 reads CASRDAMGAPSEQYF. For the CDR3, the DNA is TGTGCCAGTCGGGACGCTATGGGGGCCCCCAGCGAGCAGTACTTC.

The chain carries TRBV6-4 and TRBJ2-5; tentative D call: TRBD1 (5 bases). The germline V gene has CDR1 MRHNA and CDR2 SNTAGT. The CDR3 sequence is 15 residues long. V lost 0 bases to trimming and J lost 2 bases, with 10 bases between them. The CDR3 nucleotides read TGTGCCAGCAGTGACTCGAAAGGGGCTCAAGAGACCCAGTACTTC. Protein product: CASSDSKGAQETQYF.